The 23 T cell receptor beta chains reported below all come from one sample, sequenced in a study of shared clonotypes between healthy human individuals (dated by TCRdb to 2019 to 2021). The library relied on the immunoSEQ multiplex PCR assay. In TCRdb, the immuneACCESS table is reduced to in-frame sequences with V and J assigned. These tables do not hold every clone; where another copy was compared, an unresolved V gene accounts for under half, and the others remain unexplained. The sample records approximately 500,000 clones, more than 65% of which are singletons. Of the sample, over 9.5% falls within the top ten clones. Sequencing was done on a sample of PBMCs. The receptors here all came from a woman in her forties in good health. Some clones in this sample may be carry-over from other donors' samples.

The V and J genes are TRBV5-1 and TRBJ2-3, with 12 bases aligning to TRBD1. CDR1 and CDR2 from the germline V gene are SGHRS and YFSETQ. This CDR3 has 19 residues. The V segment lost 3 bases and the J segment 1 base; nucleotides outside the gene matches: 12. As DNA, the CDR3 is TGCGCCAGCAGCTCATTAACCAGGGACAGGGGGCCCGGCACAGATACGCAGTATTTT. The encoded protein is CASSSLTRDRGPGTDTQYF.

Points on this clone: Mismatch with germline at one junction end may stem from a read error. The V and J genes are TRBV7-7 and TRBJ1-5; no firm D call. This CDR3 region has 15 residues. Germline CDR1 SSHAT, CDR2 FNYEAQ (reference sequence). The CDR3 spells CASSLNRDSNQPQHF. In DNA form, the CDR3 reads TGTGCTAGCAGCCTAAATAGGGATAGCAATCAGCCCCAGCATTTT. The full variable domain, rest sourced from reference TRBV7-7 and TRBJ1-5, is GAGVSQSPRYKVTKRGQDVTLRCDPISSHATLYWYQQALGQGPEFLTYFNYEAQPDKSGLPSDRFSAERPEGSISTLTIQRTEQRDSAMYRCASSLNRDSNQPQHFGDGTRLSIL.

The CDR3 loop reads CATSRDAGPGNSYEQYF. The CDR3 nucleotides read TGTGCCACCAGCAGAGATGCGGGGCCAGGGAACTCCTACGAGCAGTACTTC. The chain employs TRBV15 and TRBJ2-7, with a weak D call TRBD2 (6 bases). Trimming pared 0 bases from V and 0 bases from J, leaving 15 bases between. The CDR3 is made up of 17 amino acids. Germline values: CDR1 LNHNV, CDR2 YYDKDF (reference sequence).

This chain connects TRBV28 to TRBJ1-3; 8 bases fit TRBD1. Germline V gene data show CDR1 as MDHEN and CDR2 as SYDVKM. Trimming cost V 7 bases and J 7 bases; bases outside gene matches: 6. This CDR3 is 13 amino acids long. This chain's CDR3 is CASTQGARNTIYF. The CDR3 region has the DNA TGTGCCAGCACCCAGGGGGCAAGGAACACCATATATTTT.

On this clone: A much larger clone lies one base from this, so it may be a read error. In nucleotides, the CDR3 is TGTGCCAGCAGCTCAGGAGCGAGCGGGGGAACCTACGAGCAGTACTTC. Residues: CASSSGASGGTYEQYF. V is TRBV13 and J is TRBJ2-7, with 8 bases that match TRBD2. Germline V CDR1 and CDR2: PRHDT, FYEKMQ (reference sequence). The CDR3 has 16 amino acids. The trim removed 4 bases at V and 2 bases at J, leaving 10 bases unmatched. Complete variable domain (other parts from reference TRBV13 and TRBJ2-7): AAGVIQSPRHLIKEKRETATLKCYPIPRHDTVYWYQQGPGQDPQFLISFYEKMQSDKGSIPDRFSAQQFSDYHSELNMSSLELGDSALYFCASSSGASGGTYEQYFGPGTRLTVT.

As for this clone: Other DNA sequences in the sample encode the same CDR3. The V gene is TRBV19, the J gene TRBJ2-3, with a possible D match to TRBD2 (5 bases). V lost 6 bases, J lost 0 bases, and 10 bases lay in between. The CDR3 has 14 residues. CDR1 LNHDA and CDR2 SQIVND come from the germline V gene (reference sequence). CDR3 amino acids: CASRTSGSTDTQYF. CDR3 DNA sequence: TGTGCCAGTAGGACGAGCGGCAGCACAGATACGCAGTATTTT.

J is TRBJ2-5 and V is TRBV2, with 7 bases matching TRBD1. The CDR3 contains 14 residues. V was clipped by 6 bases and J by 2 bases; unmatched bases: 6. CDR1 is SNHLY, CDR2 FYNNEI, per germline. Here the CDR3 DNA reads TGTGCCAGCAGGGACGACAGGGTTCAAGAGACCCAGTACTTC. It codes for CASRDDRVQETQYF. Based on the CDR3 plus reference TRBV2 and TRBJ2-5, the full variable domain is EPEVTQTPSHQVTQMGQEVILRCVPISNHLYFYWYRQILGQKVEFLVSFYNNEISEKSEIFDDQFSVERPDGSNFTLKIRSTKLEDSAMYFCASRDDRVQETQYFGPGTRLLVL.

The genes are TRBV11-2 and TRBJ2-3, with TRBD2 identical over 7 bases. V dropped 1 base and J dropped 2; count of bases not matched to a gene: 3. This CDR3 comprises 15 residues. Germline-derived CDR1 and CDR2 are SGHAT and FQNNGV. CDR3 in amino acids: CASSLVSGYTDTQYF. The CDR3 DNA sequence: TGTGCCAGCAGCTTAGTTAGCGGGTACACAGATACGCAGTATTTT.

As to this clone: A far larger clone lies a single base away; this is likely a read error. The same CDR3 arises from other DNA sequences in this sample as well. The chain's CDR3 is CASSLSHSYEQYF. Written as DNA, the CDR3 is TGTGCAAGCAGCCTGAGCCACTCCTACGAGCAGTACTTC. The rearrangement joins TRBV4-2 to TRBJ2-7; no firm D call. The length of the CDR3 is 13 residues. Germline CDR1 LGHNA, CDR2 YNFKEQ.

The chain employs TRBV19 and TRBJ1-4; 9 bases are a match to TRBD1. Germline V gene lookup returns CDR1 LNHDA and CDR2 SQIVND (reference sequence). There are 14 residues in the CDR3. Unmatched junction bases numbered 8, after V lost 7 bases and J lost 8 bases. CDR3 amino acids: CASNPDRGQEKLFF. In DNA, the CDR3 is TGTGCCAGTAACCCGGACAGGGGTCAGGAAAAACTGTTTTTT. The variable domain in full, completed from reference TRBV19 and TRBJ1-4, reads DGGITQSPKYLFRKEGQNVTLSCEQNLNHDAMYWYRQDPGQGLRLIYYSQIVNDFQKGDIAEGYSVSREKKESFPLTVTSAQKNPTAFYLCASNPDRGQEKLFFGSGTQLSVL.

As regards this clone: Other DNA variants within this sample encode the same CDR3. This chain links TRBV5-1 with TRBJ2-3; D gene uncertain. Germline CDR1 reads SGHRS; CDR2 reads YFSETQ. Trimming removed 0 bases at V and 0 bases at J, with 2 bases between. This CDR3 is 13 amino acids long. The CDR3 loop reads CASSLGSTDTQYF. Written as DNA, the CDR3 is TGCGCCAGCAGCTTGGGGAGCACAGATACGCAGTATTTT.

This chain connects TRBV7-3 to TRBJ2-3; D remains unclear. This CDR3 comprises 15 residues. Trimming shortened V by 1 base and J by 6 bases, and 14 bases separated the two germline ends. The V gene's germline CDR1 is SGHTA and CDR2 FQGTGA. Written as DNA, the CDR3 is TGTGCCAGCAGCTTAAGTTTGGGCGAATCCGATACGCAGTATTTT. This gives the protein CASSLSLGESDTQYF. Variable domain in full (rest from reference TRBV7-3 and TRBJ2-3): GAGVSQTPSNKVTEKGKYVELRCDPISGHTALYWYRQSLGQGPEFLIYFQGTGAADDSGLPNDRFFAVRPEGSVSTLKIQRTERGDSAVYLCASSLSLGESDTQYFGPGTRLTVL.

The chain uses TRBV30 and TRBJ2-1, with 8 positions matching TRBD2. Germline V gives CDR1 GTSNPN, CDR2 SVGIG (reference sequence). J gave up 0 bases and V 0 bases, and 4 bases lay outside the gene matches. This CDR3 spans 16 amino acids. The CDR3 DNA is TGTGCCTGGAGTGTACGAAGCGGGGGCTCCTACAATGAGCAGTTCTTC. It codes for CAWSVRSGGSYNEQFF.

This clone has just one count. The chain employs TRBV28 and TRBJ1-2; TRBD1 aligns across 7 bases. CDR1 and CDR2 from the germline V gene are MDHEN and SYDVKM. Trimming cost V 5 bases and J 8 bases; bases outside gene matches: 11. CDR3 size: 14 residues. CDR3 sequence: CASSPTNRGVGYTF. The CDR3 DNA reads as TGTGCCAGCAGTCCCACGAACAGGGGAGTCGGCTACACCTTC.

V gene TRBV7-9 combines with J gene TRBJ2-2, with a possible D match to TRBD2 (6 bases). The CDR3 is made up of 14 amino acids. From germline, CDR1 is SEHNR and CDR2 FQNEAQ (reference sequence). V gave up 4 bases and J gave up 8 bases, with 14 bases separating them. The CDR3 sequence: CASSSDYRGGELFF. For the CDR3, the DNA is TGTGCCAGCAGCTCGGACTATCGGGGAGGGGAGCTGTTTTTT.

This clone was counted between two and nine times. The V gene is TRBV28, the J gene TRBJ1-2, with a possible D match to TRBD1 (5 bases). Germline CDR1 MDHEN, CDR2 SYDVKM. V was cut by 5 bases and J by 1 base, with 11 bases left in between. The CDR3 consists of 14 residues. The CDR3 loop reads CASSLAGDNYGYTF. In DNA form, the CDR3 reads TGTGCCAGCAGTCTGGCGGGGGATAACTATGGCTACACCTTC.

In this sample, this clone turned up once. The V call is TRBV2, the J call TRBJ2-2; possibly TRBD1 or TRBD2 for D (5 bases each). In germline, CDR1 is SNHLY, CDR2 FYNNEI. CDR3 length: 15 amino acids. With 5 bases removed from V and 2 bases from J, the gap between germline ends came to 12 bases. This chain's CDR3 is CASSRDVGNTGELFF. In DNA, the CDR3 is TGTGCCAGCAGTAGGGACGTGGGAAACACCGGGGAGCTGTTTTTT.

The V call is TRBV5-8, the J call TRBJ2-5; 13 nucleotides agree with TRBD2. The J call is in doubt because the DNA end fits TRBJ2-7 better. Per the germline V gene, CDR1 is SGHTS and CDR2 is YDEGEE. The CDR3 is made up of 15 amino acids. CDR3 sequence reads: CASSLGLAGVSEQYF. The CDR3 DNA is TGTGCCAGCAGCCTCGGACTAGCGGGAGTGAGCGAGCAGTACTTC.

The chain uses TRBV5-8 and TRBJ2-1, with 10 bases aligning to TRBD2. This CDR3 spans 18 amino acids. Germline loops: CDR1 SGHTS, CDR2 YDEGEE. V trimming: 1 base; J trimming: 0 bases; junction bases outside the gene matches: 7. CDR3: CASSLWGSSGSSYNEQFF. DNA for the CDR3: TGTGCCAGCAGCTTGTGGGGATCTAGCGGGAGCTCCTACAATGAGCAGTTCTTC.

Comment on this clone: This sequence is one base from a far larger clone and is likely a read error. This chain joins TRBV5-4 and TRBJ2-5; D may correspond to TRBD1 or TRBD2 (6 bases each). This CDR3 is 15 amino acids long. Germline lookup yields CDR1 SGHNT and CDR2 YYREEE (reference sequence). The CDR3 sequence: CASSLPGAGQEAQYF. CDR3 bases: TGTGCCAGCAGCTTACCGGGGGCTGGTCAAGAGGCCCAGTACTTC. The full variable domain, with the rest looked up from reference TRBV5-4 and TRBJ2-5, is ETGVTQSPTHLIKTRGQQVTLRCSSQSGHNTVSWYQQALGQGPQFIFQYYREEENGRGNFPPRFSGLQFPNYSSELNVNALELDDSALYLCASSLPGAGQEAQYFGPGTRLLVL.

This chain connects TRBV2 to TRBJ1-5, with D uncertain. V shed 5 bases and J shed 0 bases, with 11 bases lying between them. Germline lookup yields CDR1 SNHLY and CDR2 FYNNEI. This CDR3 is 15 amino acids long. The CDR3 coding sequence is TGTGCCAGCAGTTTGTCGGGCTATAGCAATCAGCCCCAGCATTTT. Translation gives CASSLSGYSNQPQHF.

In regard to this clone: This is likely an artifact of a read error, given a far larger clone one base away. Other DNA sequences from this sample encode an identical CDR3 as well. The V call is TRBV5-1, the J call TRBJ2-7; maybe TRBD2 (6 bases). Germline V gives CDR1 SGHRS, CDR2 YFSETQ. V was clipped by 4 bases and J by 0 bases, with 14 bases between them. The CDR3 is 15 residues long. As DNA, the CDR3 is TGCGCCAGCAGCCCAACGGGACTCCGCTCCTACGAGCAGTACTTC. As protein: CASSPTGLRSYEQYF.

The chain joins TRBV29-1 to TRBJ2-5; D possibly corresponds to TRBD2 (6 bases). V dropped 5 bases and J dropped 1 base, with 11 bases sitting between them. Germline V gene lookup returns CDR1 SQVTM and CDR2 ANQGSEA. The CDR3 is made up of 13 amino acids. CDR3 in DNA: TGCAGCGTTTCGACGACTAGCCAAGAGACCCAGTACTTC. It translates to CSVSTTSQETQYF.